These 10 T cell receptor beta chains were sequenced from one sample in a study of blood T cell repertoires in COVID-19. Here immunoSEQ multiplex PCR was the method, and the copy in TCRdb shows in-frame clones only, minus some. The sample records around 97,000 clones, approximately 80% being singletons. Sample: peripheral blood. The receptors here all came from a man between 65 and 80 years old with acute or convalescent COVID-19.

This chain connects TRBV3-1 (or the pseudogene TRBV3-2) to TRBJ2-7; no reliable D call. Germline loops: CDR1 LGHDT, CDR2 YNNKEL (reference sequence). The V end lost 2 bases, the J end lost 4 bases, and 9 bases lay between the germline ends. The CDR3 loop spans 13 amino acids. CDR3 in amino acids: CASSQNSVYEQYF. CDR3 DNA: TGTGCCAGCAGCCAAAACTCGGTATACGAGCAGTACTTC.

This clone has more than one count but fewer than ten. CDR3 amino acids: CASTGQGVRDSPLHF. The CDR3 bases are TGTGCCAGCACTGGACAGGGAGTTAGGGATTCACCCCTCCACTTT. The gene calls are TRBV6-5 and TRBJ1-6; 8 bases align to TRBD1. This CDR3 has 15 residues. The germline V gene encodes CDR1 MNHEY and CDR2 SVGAGI. Germline trimming cut 7 bases from V and 8 bases from J; bases unmatched to any gene: 10.

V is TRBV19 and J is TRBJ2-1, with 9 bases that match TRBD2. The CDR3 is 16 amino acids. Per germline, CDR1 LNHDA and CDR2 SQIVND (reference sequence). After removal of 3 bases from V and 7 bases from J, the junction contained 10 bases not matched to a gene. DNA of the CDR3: TGTGCCAGTAGTATCCCGGCTAGCGGGACTGGAAATGAGCAGTTCTTC. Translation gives CASSIPASGTGNEQFF.

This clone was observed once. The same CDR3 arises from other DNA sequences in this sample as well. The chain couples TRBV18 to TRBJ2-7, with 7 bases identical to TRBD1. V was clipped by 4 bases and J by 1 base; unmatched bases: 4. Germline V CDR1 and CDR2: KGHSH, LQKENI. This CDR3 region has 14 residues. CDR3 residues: CASSQTGRSYEQYF. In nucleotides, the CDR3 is TGTGCCAGCTCACAGACAGGGAGATCCTACGAGCAGTACTTC.

The CDR3 loop reads CAWGRSYSGTSYSPLHF. The CDR3 DNA is TGTGCCTGGGGGAGATCCTATTCCGGGACATCCTATTCACCCCTCCACTTT. V and J are TRBV30 and TRBJ1-6; tentative D call: TRBD1 (6 bases). Germline V CDR1 and CDR2: GTSNPN, SVGIG (reference sequence). This CDR3 comprises 17 residues. Trimming took 5 bases from V and 8 from J, leaving 25 bases between them.

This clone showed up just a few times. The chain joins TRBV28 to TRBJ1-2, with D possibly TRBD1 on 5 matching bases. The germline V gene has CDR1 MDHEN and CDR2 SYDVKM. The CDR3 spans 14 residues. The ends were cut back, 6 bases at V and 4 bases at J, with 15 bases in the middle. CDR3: CASSTTGGPYGYTF. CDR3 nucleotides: TGTGCCAGCAGCACGACGGGGGGTCCCTATGGCTACACCTTC.

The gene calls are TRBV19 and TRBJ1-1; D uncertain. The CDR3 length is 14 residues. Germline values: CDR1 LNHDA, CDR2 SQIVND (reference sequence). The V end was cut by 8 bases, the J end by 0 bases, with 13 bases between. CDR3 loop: CASRKERLNTEAFF. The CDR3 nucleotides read TGTGCCAGTCGCAAGGAGAGATTGAACACTGAAGCTTTCTTT.

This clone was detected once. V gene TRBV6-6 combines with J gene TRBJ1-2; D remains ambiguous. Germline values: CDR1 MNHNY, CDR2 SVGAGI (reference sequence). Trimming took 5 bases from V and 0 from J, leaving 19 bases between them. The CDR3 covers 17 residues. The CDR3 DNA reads TGTGCCAGCAGTCGAAGAGTTACCCCCGGGTCTAACTATGGCTACACCTTC. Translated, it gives CASSRRVTPGSNYGYTF.

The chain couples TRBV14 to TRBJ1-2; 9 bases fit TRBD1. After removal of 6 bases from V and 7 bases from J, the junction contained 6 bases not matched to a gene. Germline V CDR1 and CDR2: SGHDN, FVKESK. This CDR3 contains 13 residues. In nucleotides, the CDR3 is TGTGCCAGCAGTCCCACAGGGGGCCTTGGCTACACCTTC. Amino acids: CASSPTGGLGYTF.

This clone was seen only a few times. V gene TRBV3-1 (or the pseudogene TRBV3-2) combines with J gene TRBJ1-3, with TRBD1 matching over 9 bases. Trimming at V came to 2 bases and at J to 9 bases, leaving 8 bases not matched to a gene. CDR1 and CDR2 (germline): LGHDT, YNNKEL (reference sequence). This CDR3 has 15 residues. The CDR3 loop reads CASSQHFRTGATIYF. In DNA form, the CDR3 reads TGTGCCAGCAGCCAACATTTCCGGACAGGGGCCACCATATATTTT.